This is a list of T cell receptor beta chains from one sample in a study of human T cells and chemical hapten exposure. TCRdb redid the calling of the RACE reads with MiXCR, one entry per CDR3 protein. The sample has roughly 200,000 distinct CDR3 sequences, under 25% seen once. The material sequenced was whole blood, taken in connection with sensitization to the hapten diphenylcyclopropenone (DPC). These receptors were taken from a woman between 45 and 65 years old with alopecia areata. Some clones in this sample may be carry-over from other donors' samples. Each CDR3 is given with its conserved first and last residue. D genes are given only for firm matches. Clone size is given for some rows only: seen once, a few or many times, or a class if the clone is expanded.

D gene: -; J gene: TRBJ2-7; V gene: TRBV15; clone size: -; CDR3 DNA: TGTGCCACCAGCAGAGATCGTAGTGGGACCGAGCAGTACTTC; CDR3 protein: CATSRDRSGTEQYF
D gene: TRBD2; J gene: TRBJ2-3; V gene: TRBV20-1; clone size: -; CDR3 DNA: TGCAGTGCTATGGGACTAGCGACCACAGATACGCAGTATTTT; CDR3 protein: CSAMGLATTDTQYF
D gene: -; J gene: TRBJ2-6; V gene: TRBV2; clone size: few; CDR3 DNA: TGTGCCAGCAGGGAGACAGTCTCTGGGGCCAACGTCCTGACTTTC; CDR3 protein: CASRETVSGANVLTF
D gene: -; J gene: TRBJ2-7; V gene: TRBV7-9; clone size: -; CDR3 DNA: TGTGCCAGCAGCTCATCCGGGTCCAGCGGGTACGAGCAGTACTTC; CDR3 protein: CASSSSGSSGYEQYF
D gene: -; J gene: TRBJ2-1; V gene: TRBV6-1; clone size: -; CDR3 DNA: TGTGCCAGCAGTGAAGCGGGAGGTTACAATGAGCAGTTCTTC; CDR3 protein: CASSEAGGYNEQFF
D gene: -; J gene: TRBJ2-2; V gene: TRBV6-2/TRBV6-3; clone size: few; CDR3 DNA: TGTGCCAGCAAATTAGTTTTGGCCGGGGAGCTGTTTTTT; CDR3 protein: CASKLVLAGELFF
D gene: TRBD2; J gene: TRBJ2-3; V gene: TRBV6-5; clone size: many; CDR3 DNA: TGTGCCAGCAGTTCCCTCAGGACTAGCGGAACCACAGATACGCAGTATTTT; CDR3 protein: CASSSLRTSGTTDTQYF
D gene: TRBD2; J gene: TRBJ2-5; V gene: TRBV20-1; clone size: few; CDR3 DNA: TGCAGTGCTAGAGATCCATCGGCTAGCGGGCAAGAGACCCAGTACTTC; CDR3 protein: CSARDPSASGQETQYF
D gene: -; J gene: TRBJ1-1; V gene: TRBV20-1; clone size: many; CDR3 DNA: TGCAGTGCTAGCAGGGTGGACACTGAAGCTTTCTTT; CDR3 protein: CSASRVDTEAFF
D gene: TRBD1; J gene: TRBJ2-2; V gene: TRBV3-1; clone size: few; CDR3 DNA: TGTGCCAGCAGCCGGGACAGGGGGACTTTTCTCGGGGAGCTGTTTTTT; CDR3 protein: CASSRDRGTFLGELFF
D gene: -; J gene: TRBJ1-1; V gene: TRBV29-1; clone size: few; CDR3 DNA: TGCAGCGTTGACCGCACTGAAGCTTTCTTT; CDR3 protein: CSVDRTEAFF
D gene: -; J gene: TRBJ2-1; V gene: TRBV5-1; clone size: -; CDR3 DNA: TGCGCCAGCAGCTACAGCCCCGGGGATGAGCAGTTCTTC; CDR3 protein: CASSYSPGDEQFF
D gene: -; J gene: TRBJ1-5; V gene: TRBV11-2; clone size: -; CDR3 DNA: TGTGCCAGCAGCAAAGAGCTGGGGAATCAGCCCCAGCATTTT; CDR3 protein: CASSKELGNQPQHF
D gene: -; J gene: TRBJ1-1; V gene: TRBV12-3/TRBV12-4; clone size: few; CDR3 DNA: TGTGCCAGCAGTTTTGCCGAGGTGGCTTTCTTT; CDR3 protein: CASSFAEVAFF
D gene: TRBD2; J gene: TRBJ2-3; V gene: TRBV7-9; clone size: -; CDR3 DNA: TGTGCCAGCAGCTTAGTGAGACTAGCGGCCACAGATACGCAGTATTTT; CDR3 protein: CASSLVRLAATDTQYF
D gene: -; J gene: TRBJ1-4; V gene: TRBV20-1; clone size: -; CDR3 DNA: TGCAGTGCTATCAGGGGACCTAATGAAAAACTGTTTTTT; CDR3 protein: CSAIRGPNEKLFF
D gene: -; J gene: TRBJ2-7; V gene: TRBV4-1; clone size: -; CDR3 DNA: TGCGCCAGCAGCCAGGCCCTTTTGGAGCGGAGCTCCTACGAGCAGTACTTC; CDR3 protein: CASSQALLERSSYEQYF
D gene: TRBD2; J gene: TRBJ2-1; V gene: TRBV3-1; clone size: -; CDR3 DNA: TGTGCCAGCAGCCAAACCCCTAGCGGGAACTCCTACAATGAGCAGTTCTTC; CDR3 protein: CASSQTPSGNSYNEQFF
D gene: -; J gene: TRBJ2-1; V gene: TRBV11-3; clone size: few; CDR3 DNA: TGTGCCAGCAGCTTAGCGGGACTCCATGAGCAGTTCTTC; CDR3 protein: CASSLAGLHEQFF
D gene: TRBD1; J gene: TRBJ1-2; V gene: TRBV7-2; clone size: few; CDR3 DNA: TGTGCCAGCAGCTTAGTTGGAATAGGGACAGGGGACGCGGGCTACACCTTC; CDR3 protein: CASSLVGIGTGDAGYTF
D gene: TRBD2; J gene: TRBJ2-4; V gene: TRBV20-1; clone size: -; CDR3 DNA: TGCAGTGCTAGAATCATATTAGCGGGGACACTAGCCAAAAACATTCAGTACTTC; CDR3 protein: CSARIILAGTLAKNIQYF
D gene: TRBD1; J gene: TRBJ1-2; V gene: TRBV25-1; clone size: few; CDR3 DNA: TGTGCCAGCAGTGAATGGGGACAGAACTATGGCTACACCTTC; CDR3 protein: CASSEWGQNYGYTF
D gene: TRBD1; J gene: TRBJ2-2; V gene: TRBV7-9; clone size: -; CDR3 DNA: TGTGCCAGCAGCCCCGGACAGGGGGCCACCGGGGAGCTGTTTTTT; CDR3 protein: CASSPGQGATGELFF
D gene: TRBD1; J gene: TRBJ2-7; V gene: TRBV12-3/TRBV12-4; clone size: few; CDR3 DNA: TGTGCCAGCAGTTTAGCCCTTGACAGGGGGCAGTACTTC; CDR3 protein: CASSLALDRGQYF
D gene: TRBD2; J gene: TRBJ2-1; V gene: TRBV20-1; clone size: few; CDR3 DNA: TGCAGTGCTAGGGGGACTAGCGGTCTGAATGAGCAGTTCTTC; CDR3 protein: CSARGTSGLNEQFF
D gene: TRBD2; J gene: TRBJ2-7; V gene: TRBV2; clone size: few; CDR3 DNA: TGTGCCAGCAGTGAAGTCCCGGGACTAGCGGGGGCTACCAATTCCTACGAGCAGTACTTC; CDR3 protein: CASSEVPGLAGATNSYEQYF
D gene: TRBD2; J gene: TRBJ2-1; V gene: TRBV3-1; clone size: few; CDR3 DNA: TGTGCCAGCAGCCAATATCCCTCGGGACTAGCGGCCTACAATGAGCAGTTCTTC; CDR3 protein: CASSQYPSGLAAYNEQFF
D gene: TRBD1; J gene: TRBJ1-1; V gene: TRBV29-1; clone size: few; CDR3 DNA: TGCAGCGTTGGCCCCACAGGGGGTATGAACACTGAAGCTTTCTTT; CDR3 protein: CSVGPTGGMNTEAFF
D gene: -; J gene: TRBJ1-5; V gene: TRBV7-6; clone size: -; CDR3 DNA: TGTGCCAGCAGCTTATCTCGGGGCTATAGCAATCAGCCCCAGCATTTT; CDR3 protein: CASSLSRGYSNQPQHF
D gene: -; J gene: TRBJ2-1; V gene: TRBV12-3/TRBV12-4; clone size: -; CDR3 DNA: TGTGCCAGCAGTGCAGGGGCCCGCTACAATGAGCAGTTCTTC; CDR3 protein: CASSAGARYNEQFF
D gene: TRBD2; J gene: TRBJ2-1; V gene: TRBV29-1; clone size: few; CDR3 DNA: TGCAGCGTTGAAGGTGGGAGGGCCCTGGATGAGCAGTTCTTC; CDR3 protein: CSVEGGRALDEQFF
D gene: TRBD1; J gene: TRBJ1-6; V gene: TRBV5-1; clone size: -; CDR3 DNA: TGCGCCAGCAGCCTTACAGGGGGCAGGGATTCACCCCTCCACTTT; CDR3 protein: CASSLTGGRDSPLHF
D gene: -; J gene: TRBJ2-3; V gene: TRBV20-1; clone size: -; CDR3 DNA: TGCAGTGCTATAAAGGGAGGCCGCACAGATACGCAGTATTTT; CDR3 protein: CSAIKGGRTDTQYF
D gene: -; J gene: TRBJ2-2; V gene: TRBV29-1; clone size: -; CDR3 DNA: TGCAGCGTATCCGGACTTGAATCCACCGGGGAGCTGTTTTTT; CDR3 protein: CSVSGLESTGELFF
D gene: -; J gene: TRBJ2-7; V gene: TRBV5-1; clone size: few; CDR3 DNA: TGCGCCAGCAGCGTTGACACGCCAGGCGCATTCTACGAGCAGTACTTC; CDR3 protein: CASSVDTPGAFYEQYF
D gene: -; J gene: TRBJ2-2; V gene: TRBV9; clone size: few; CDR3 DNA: TGTGCCAGCAGCGATTCGGTTACGAACACCGGGGAGCTGTTTTTT; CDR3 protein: CASSDSVTNTGELFF
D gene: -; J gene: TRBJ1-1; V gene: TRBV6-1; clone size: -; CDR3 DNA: TGTGCCAGCAGTGAAGAAGCGGGAATGGCTTTCTTT; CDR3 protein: CASSEEAGMAFF
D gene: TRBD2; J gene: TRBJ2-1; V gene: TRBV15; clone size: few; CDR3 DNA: TGTGCCACCAGCAGAAGGAGCGGGAGTGGAATGGATGAGCAGTTCTTC; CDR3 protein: CATSRRSGSGMDEQFF
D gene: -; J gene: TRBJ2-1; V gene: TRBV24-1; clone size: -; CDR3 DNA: TGTGCCACCAGTGATTTGCCGGGGAGGGGGCGAAGCAAAGACAATGAGCAGTTCTTC; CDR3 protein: CATSDLPGRGRSKDNEQFF
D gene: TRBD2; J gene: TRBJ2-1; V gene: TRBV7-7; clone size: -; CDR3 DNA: TGTGCCAGCAGCTTAGCCGGGACTAGCAATGAGCAGTTCTTC; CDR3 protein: CASSLAGTSNEQFF
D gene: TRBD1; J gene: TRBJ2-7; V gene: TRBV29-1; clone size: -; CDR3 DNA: TGCAGCGTTGCAGGGGGCATCTACGAGCAGTACTTC; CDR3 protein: CSVAGGIYEQYF
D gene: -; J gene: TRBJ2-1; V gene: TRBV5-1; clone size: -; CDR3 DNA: TGCGCCAGCAGCTTGGCCGTAGCAAACCTCGGCAATGAGCAGTTCTTC; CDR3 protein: CASSLAVANLGNEQFF
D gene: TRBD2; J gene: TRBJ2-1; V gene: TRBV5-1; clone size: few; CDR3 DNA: TGCGCCAGCAGCTTGAGGATGGGGAGGGGCGCGGATGAGCAGTTCTTC; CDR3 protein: CASSLRMGRGADEQFF
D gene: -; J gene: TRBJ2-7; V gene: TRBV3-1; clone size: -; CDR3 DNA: TGTGCCAGCAGCCAAGTAGTCAACTACGAGCAGTACTTC; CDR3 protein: CASSQVVNYEQYF
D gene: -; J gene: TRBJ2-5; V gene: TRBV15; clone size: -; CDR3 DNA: TGTGCCACCAGCAGAGATCCCTATGACGGAGAGACCCAGTACTTC; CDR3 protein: CATSRDPYDGETQYF
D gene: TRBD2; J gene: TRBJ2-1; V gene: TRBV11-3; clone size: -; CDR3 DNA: TGTGCCAGCAGCCTAACGGGGCTAGCGGGAGATCGGGAGCAGTTCTTC; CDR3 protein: CASSLTGLAGDREQFF
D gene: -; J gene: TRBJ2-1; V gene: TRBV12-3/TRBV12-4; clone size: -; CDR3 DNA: TGTGCCAGCAGTTTAAATTACTACAATGAGCAGTTCTTC; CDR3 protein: CASSLNYYNEQFF
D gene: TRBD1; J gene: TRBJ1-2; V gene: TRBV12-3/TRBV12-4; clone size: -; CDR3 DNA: TGTGCCAGCAGTCCTCAAGGGACAGGGAACTATGGCTACACCTTC; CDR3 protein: CASSPQGTGNYGYTF
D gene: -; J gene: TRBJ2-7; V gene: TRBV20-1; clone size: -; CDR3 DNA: TGCAGTGCTAGCAGCCGAGACTTCTACGAGCAGTACTTC; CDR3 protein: CSASSRDFYEQYF
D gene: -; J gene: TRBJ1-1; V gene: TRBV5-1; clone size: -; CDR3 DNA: TGCGCCAGCCGAGAGATTGACGGCACTGAAGCTTTCTTT; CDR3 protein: CASREIDGTEAFF
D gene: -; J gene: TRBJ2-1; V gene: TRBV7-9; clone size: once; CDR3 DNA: TGTGCCAGCAGCTTGCCCATAGGGCAGAAGAAAAACAATGAGCAGTTCTTC; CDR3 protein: CASSLPIGQKKNNEQFF
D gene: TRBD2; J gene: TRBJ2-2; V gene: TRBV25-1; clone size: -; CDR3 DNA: TGTGCCAGCGAGCTAGCGGGAGGGTTGAACACCGGGGAGCTGTTTTTT; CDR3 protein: CASELAGGLNTGELFF
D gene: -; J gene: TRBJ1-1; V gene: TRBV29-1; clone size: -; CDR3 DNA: TGCAGCGTTGGGCAGGGACCCCTTGAAGCTTTCTTT; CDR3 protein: CSVGQGPLEAFF
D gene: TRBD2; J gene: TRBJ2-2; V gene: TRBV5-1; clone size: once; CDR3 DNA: TGCGCCAGCAGCTCATTCCTCGCGGGAGTAGGGCTAGTGAACACCGGGGAGCTGTTTTTT; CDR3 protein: CASSSFLAGVGLVNTGELFF
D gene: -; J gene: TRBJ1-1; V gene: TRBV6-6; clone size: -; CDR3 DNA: TGTGCCAGCAGTTATTTGGAGGGGAACACTGAAGCTTTCTTT; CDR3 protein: CASSYLEGNTEAFF